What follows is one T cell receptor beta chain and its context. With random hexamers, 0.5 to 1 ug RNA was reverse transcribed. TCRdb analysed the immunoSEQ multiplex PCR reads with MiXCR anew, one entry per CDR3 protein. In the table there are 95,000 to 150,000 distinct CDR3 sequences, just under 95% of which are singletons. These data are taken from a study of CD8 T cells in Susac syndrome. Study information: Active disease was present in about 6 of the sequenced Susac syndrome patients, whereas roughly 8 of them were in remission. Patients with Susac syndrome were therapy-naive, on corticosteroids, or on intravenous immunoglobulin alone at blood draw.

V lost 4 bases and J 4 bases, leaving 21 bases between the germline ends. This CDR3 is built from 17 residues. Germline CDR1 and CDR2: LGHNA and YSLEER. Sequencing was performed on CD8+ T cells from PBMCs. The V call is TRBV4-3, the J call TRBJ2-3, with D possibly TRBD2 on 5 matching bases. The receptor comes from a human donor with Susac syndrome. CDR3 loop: CASSLEAPGNAPDTQYF. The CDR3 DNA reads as TGCGCCAGCAGCCTGGAGGCCCCCGGGAATGCCCCAGATACGCAGTATTTT.